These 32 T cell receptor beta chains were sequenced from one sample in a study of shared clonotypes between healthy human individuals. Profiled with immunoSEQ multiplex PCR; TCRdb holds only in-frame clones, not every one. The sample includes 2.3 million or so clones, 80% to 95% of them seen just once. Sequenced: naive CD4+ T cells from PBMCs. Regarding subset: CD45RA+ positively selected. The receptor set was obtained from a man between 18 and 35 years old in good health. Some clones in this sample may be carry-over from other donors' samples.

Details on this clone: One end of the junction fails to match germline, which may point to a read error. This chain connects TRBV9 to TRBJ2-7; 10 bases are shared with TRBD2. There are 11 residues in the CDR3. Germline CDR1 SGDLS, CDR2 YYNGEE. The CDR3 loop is CASSAAAGGPF. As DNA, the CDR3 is TGTGCCAGCAGCGCCGCAGCGGGAGGGCCGTTC. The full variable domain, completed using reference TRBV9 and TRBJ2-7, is DSGVTQTPKHLITATGQRVTLRCSPRSGDLSVYWYQQSLDQGLQFLIQYYNGEERAKGNILERFSAQQFPDLHSELNLSSLELGDSALYFCASSAAAGGPFGPGTRLTVT.

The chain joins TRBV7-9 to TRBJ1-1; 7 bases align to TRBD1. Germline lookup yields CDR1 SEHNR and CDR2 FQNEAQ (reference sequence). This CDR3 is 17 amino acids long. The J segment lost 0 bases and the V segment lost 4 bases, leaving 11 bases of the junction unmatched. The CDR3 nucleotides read TGTGCCAGCAGCTCCCACCTATTTGACAGGGTGAACACTGAAGCTTTCTTT. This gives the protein CASSSHLFDRVNTEAFF. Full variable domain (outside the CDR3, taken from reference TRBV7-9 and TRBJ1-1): DTGVSQNPRHKITKRGQNVTFRCDPISEHNRLYWYRQTLGQGPEFLTYFQNEAQLEKSRLLSDRFSAERPKGSFSTLEIQRTEQGDSAMYLCASSSHLFDRVNTEAFFGQGTRLTVV.

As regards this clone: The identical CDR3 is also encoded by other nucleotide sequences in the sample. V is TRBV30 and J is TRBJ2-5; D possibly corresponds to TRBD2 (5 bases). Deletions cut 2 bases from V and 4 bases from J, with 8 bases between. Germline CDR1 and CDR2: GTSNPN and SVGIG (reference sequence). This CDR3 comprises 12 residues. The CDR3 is CAWSPGGETQYF. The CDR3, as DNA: TGTGCCTGGAGTCCTGGAGGAGAGACCCAGTACTTC.

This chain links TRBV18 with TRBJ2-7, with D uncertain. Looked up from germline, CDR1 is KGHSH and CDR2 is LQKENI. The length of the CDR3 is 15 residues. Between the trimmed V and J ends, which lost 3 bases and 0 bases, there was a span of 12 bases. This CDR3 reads CASSPGLGFSYEQYF. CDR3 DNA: TGTGCCAGCTCACCGGGATTGGGGTTCTCCTACGAGCAGTACTTC. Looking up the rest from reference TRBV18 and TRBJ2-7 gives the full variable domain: NAGVMQNPRHLVRRRGQEARLRCSPMKGHSHVYWYRQLPEEGLKFMVYLQKENIIDESGMPKERFSAEFPKEGPSILRIQQVVRGDSAAYFCASSPGLGFSYEQYFGPGTRLTVT.

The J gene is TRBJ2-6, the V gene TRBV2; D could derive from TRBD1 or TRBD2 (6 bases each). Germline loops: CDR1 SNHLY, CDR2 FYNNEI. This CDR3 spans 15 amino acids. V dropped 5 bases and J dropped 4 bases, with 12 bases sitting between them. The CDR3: CASSKDGGGANVLTF. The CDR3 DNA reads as TGTGCCAGCAGTAAAGACGGGGGCGGGGCCAACGTCCTGACTTTC.

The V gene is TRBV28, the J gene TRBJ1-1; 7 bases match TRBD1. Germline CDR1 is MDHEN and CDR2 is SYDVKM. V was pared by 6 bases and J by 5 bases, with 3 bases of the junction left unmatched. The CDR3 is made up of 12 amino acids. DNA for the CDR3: TGTGCCAGCAGAAGACAGGGAACTGAAGCTTTCTTT. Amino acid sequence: CASRRQGTEAFF.

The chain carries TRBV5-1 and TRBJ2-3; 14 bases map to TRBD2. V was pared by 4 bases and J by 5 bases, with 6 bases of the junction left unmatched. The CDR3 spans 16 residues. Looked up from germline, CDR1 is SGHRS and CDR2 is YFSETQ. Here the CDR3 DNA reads TGCGCCAGCAGCAGGGGACTAGCGGGAGATATAGATACGCAGTATTTT. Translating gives CASSRGLAGDIDTQYF.

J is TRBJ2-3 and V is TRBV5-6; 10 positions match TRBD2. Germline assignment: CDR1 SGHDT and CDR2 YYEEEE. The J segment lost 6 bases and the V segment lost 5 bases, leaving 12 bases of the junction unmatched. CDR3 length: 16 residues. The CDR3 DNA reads TGTGCCAGCAGTGCCCGGCTAGCGGGAGTGAGGGATACGCAGTATTTT. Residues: CASSARLAGVRDTQYF.

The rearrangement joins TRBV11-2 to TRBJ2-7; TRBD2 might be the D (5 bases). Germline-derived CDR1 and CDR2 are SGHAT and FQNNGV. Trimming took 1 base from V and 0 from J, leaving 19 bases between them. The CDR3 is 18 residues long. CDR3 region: CASSLGPRASRPSYEQYF. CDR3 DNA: TGTGCCAGCAGCTTAGGCCCCCGGGCTAGCCGACCCTCCTACGAGCAGTACTTC.

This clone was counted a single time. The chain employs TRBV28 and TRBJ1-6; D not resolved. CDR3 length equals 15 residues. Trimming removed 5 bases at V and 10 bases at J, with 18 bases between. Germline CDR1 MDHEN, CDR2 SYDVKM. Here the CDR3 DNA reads TGTGCCAGCAGTCAACACGAGGGAGGGTACTCACCCCTCCACTTT. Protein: CASSQHEGGYSPLHF.

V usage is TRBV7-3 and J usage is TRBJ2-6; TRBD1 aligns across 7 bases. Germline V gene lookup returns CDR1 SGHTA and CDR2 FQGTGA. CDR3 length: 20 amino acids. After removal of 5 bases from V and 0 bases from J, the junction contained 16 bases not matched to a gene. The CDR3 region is CASSPQIGGRRYSGANVLTF. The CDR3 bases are TGTGCCAGCAGCCCTCAAATAGGGGGCAGAAGATACTCTGGGGCCAACGTCCTGACTTTC.

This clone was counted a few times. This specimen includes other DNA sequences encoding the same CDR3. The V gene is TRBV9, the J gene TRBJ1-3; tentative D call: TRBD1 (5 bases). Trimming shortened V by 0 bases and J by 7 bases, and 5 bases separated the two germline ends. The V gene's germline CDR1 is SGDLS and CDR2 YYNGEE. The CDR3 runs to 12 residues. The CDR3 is CASSVGGNTIYF. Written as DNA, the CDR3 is TGTGCCAGCAGCGTAGGGGGGAACACCATATATTTT.

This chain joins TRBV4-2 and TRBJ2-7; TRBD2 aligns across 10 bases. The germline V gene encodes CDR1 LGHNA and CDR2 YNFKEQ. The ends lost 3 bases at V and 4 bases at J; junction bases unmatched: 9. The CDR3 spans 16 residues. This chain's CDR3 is CASSQPLASGSYEQYF. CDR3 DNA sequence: TGTGCCAGCAGCCAGCCCCTCGCTAGCGGGAGTTACGAGCAGTACTTC.

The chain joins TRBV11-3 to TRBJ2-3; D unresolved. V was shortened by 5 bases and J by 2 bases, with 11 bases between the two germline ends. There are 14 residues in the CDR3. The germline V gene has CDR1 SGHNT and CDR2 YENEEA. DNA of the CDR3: TGTGCCAGCAGCCGTACGGCCTCCACAGATACGCAGTATTTT. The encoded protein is CASSRTASTDTQYF.

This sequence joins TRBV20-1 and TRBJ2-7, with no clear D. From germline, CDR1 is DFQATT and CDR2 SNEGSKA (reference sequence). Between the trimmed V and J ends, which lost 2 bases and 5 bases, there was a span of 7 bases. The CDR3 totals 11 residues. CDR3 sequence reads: CSARKSHEQYF. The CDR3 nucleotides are TGCAGTGCTAGAAAGTCCCACGAGCAGTACTTC.

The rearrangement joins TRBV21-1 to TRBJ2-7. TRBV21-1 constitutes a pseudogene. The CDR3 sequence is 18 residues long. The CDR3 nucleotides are TGTGCCAGCACCACGAAGCCCGGGACTGTGGACAGCTCCTACGAGCAGTACTTC. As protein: CASTTKPGTVDSSYEQYF.

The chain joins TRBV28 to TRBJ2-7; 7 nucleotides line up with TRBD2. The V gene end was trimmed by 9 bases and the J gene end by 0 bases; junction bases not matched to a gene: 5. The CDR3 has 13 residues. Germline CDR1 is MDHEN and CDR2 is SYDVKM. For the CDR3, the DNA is TGTGCCAGTCAAGCGGGGAGCTCCTACGAGCAGTACTTC. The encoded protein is CASQAGSSYEQYF. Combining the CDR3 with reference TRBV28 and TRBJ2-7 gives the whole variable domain DVKVTQSSRYLVKRTGEKVFLECVQDMDHENMFWYRQDPGLGLRLIYFSYDVKMKEKGDIPEGYSVSREKKERFSLILESASTNQTSMYLCASQAGSSYEQYFGPGTRLTVT.

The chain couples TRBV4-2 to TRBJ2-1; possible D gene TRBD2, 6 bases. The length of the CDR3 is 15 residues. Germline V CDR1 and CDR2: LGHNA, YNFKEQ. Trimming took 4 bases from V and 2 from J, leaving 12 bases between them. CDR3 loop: CASSPRLVAYNEQFF. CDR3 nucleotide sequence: TGTGCCAGCAGCCCCCGACTAGTAGCCTACAATGAGCAGTTCTTC.

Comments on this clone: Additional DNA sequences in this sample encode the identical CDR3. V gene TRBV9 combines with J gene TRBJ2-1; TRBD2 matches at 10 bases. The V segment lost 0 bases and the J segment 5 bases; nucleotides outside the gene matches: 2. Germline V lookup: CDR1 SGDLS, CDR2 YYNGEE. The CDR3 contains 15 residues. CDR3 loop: CASSVGLAGDNEQFF. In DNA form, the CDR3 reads TGTGCCAGCAGCGTAGGGCTAGCGGGAGACAATGAGCAGTTCTTC.

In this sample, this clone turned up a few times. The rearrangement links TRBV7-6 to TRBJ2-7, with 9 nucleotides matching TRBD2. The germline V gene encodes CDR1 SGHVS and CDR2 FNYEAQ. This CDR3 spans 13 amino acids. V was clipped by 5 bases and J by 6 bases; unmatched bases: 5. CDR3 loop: CASSTSGRREQYF. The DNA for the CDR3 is TGTGCCAGCAGCACCAGCGGGAGGCGCGAGCAGTACTTC.

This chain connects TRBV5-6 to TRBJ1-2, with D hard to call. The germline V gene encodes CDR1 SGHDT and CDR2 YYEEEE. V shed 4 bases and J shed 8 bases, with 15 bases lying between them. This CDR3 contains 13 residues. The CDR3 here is CASSQFSGGGYTF. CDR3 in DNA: TGTGCCAGCAGCCAGTTCTCCGGCGGAGGCTACACCTTC. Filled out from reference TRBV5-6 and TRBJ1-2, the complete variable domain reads DAGVTQSPTHLIKTRGQQVTLRCSPKSGHDTVSWYQQALGQGPQFIFQYYEEEERQRGNFPDRFSGHQFPNYSSELNVNALLLGDSALYLCASSQFSGGGYTFGSGTRLTVV.

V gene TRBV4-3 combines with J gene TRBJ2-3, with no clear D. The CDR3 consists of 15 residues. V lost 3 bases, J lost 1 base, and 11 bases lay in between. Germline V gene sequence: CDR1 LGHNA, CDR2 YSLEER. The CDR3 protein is CASSHQVRGTDTQYF. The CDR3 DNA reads TGCGCCAGCAGCCATCAGGTTAGGGGCACAGATACGCAGTATTTT.

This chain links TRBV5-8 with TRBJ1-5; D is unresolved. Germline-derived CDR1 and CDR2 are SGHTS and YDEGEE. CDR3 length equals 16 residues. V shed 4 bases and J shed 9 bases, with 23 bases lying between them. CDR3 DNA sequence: TGTGCCAGCAGCCAAGGGTCTTCCCCAGCACTGAGGCCCCAGCATTTT. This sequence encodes CASSQGSSPALRPQHF. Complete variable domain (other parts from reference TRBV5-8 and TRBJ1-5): EAGVTQSPTHLIKTRGQQATLRCSPISGHTSVYWYQQALGLGLQFLLWYDEGEERNRGNFPPRFSGRQFPNYSSELNVNALELEDSALYLCASSQGSSPALRPQHFGDGTRLSIL.

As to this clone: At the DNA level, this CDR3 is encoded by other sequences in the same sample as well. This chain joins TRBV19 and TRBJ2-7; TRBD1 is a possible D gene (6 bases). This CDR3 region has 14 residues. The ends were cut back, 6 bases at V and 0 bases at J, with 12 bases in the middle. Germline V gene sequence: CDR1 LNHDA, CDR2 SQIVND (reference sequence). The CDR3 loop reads CASRGRGSSYEQYF. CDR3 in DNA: TGTGCCAGTAGGGGTAGGGGGAGCTCCTACGAGCAGTACTTC.

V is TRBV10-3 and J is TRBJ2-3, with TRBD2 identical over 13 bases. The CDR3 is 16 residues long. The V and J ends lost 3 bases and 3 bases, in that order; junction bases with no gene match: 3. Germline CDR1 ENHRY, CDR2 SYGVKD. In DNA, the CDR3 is TGTGCCATCAGTGACCGACTAGCGGGAGGTACAGATACGCAGTATTTT. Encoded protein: CAISDRLAGGTDTQYF.

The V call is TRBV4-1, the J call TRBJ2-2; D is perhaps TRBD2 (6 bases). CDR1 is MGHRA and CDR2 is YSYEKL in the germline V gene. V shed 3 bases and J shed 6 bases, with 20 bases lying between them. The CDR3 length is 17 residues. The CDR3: CASSHPLGGGWAGELFF. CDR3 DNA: TGCGCCAGCAGCCATCCCCTCGGGGGAGGATGGGCCGGGGAGCTGTTTTTT.

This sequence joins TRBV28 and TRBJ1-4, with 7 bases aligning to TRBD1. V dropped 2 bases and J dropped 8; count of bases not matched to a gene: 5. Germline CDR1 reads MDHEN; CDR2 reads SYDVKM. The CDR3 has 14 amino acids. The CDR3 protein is CASSLRRGREKLFF. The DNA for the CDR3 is TGTGCCAGCAGTTTACGGAGGGGGCGAGAAAAACTGTTTTTT. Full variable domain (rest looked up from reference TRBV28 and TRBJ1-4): DVKVTQSSRYLVKRTGEKVFLECVQDMDHENMFWYRQDPGLGLRLIYFSYDVKMKEKGDIPEGYSVSREKKERFSLILESASTNQTSMYLCASSLRRGREKLFFGSGTQLSVL.

The CDR3 sequence: CASSLTSGMTGELFF. Here the CDR3 DNA reads TGCGCCAGCAGCCTTACTAGCGGGATGACCGGGGAGCTGTTTTTT. The rearrangement links TRBV5-1 to TRBJ2-2; 10 nucleotides match TRBD2. Trimming took 4 bases from V and 5 from J; bases not matched to a gene: 5. The germline V gene encodes CDR1 SGHRS and CDR2 YFSETQ. CDR3 size: 15 residues.

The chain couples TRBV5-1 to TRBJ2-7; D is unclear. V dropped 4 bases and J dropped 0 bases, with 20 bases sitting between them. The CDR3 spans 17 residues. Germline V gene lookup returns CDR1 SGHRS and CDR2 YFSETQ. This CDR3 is CASSPKPLSVSSYEQYF. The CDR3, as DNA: TGCGCCAGCAGCCCCAAGCCGTTATCGGTGAGCTCCTACGAGCAGTACTTC.

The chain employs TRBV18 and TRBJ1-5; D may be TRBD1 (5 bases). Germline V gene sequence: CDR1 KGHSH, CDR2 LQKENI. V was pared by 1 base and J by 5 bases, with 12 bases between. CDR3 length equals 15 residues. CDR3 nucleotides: TGTGCCAGCTCACCACAGGGGTCCGCGGATCAGCCCCAGCATTTT. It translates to CASSPQGSADQPQHF.

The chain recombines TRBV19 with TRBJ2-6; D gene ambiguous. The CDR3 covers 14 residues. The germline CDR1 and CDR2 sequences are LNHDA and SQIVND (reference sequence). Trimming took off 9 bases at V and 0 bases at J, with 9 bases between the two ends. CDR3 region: CASHEYSGANVLTF. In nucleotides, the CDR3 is TGTGCCAGCCACGAGTACTCTGGGGCCAACGTCCTGACTTTC.

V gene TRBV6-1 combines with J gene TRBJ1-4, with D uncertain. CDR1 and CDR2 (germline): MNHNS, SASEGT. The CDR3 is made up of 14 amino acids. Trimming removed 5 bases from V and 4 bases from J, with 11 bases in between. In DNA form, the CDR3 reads TGTGCCAGCAGTCACAGACAAAGTAATGAAAAACTGTTTTTT. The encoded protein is CASSHRQSNEKLFF.